This T cell receptor (beta chain) was sequenced in a study of molecular identifiers for immune sequencing clone quantification (dated by TCRdb to the late 2010s). Turning to the overall study: For a replicate experiment, RNA from 20,000 or 100,000 naive CD8 T cells was divided into five aliquots, and four of the five aliquots were sequenced. This methods study benchmarked molecular-identifier clustering-based TCR repertoire sequencing (MIDCIRS) and TCR RNA copy counting, using CD8 T cells to do so. The investigation overall reported the following: Modeling gave about three recovered TCR RNA copies per cell versus around 10 by digital PCR, implying 25% to 30% capture efficiency. Highly expanded clone sizes could be underestimated if identical TCR molecules share a barcode. Spiked-in Jurkat TCR RNA equivalent to a single cell was reported to be detectable even among approximately 900,000 naive CD8 T cells. When barcode sub-clustering was left out, chimeric consensus sequences inflated TCR diversity, with chimeras reaching as high as 47%. The naive libraries included spiked-in Jurkat TCR RNA (around 10 copies' worth), and this RNA is not part of the donor repertoire. In CMV-specific effector cells, clones with more than 20 RNA copies contained over 98% of molecules, whereas in naive cells such clones contained under 1% of molecules.

Libraries of naive CD8 T cells were built from anywhere between about 19,000 and 1,100,000 sorted cells, with 10%, 30% or 50% of the purified RNA used. Naive CD8 T cells, defined as CD8+CD4-CCR7+CD45RA+, were FACS-sorted into RLT Plus buffer on a BD FACSAria II. Detection sensitivity was tested by spiking Jurkat RNA equal to approximately 9 TCR copies' worth into samples containing roughly 19,000-1,100,000 naive CD8 T cells. CD8 T cells were enriched using RosetteSep CD8+ T Cell Enrichment Cocktail and Ficoll-Paque, and the enriched cells then underwent ACK red cell lysis. Libraries were prepared through PCR. The sample was run on a NextSeq 500. Bulk TCR libraries were generated as previously described, with the TCR primers listed in Table S5 used. The Qiagen AllPrep DNA/RNA kit was used to purify total RNA. Reads from multiple sequencing runs of the same library were pooled before analysis. The authors' analysis ran thus. Reads were retained only if their TCR constant sequence matched exactly, and those retained reads were trimmed to 150 nt and grouped according to their 12-nt molecular barcodes. Reads within each barcode group were sub-clustered using a 15% Levenshtein threshold, and quality-weighted consensus sequences were constructed for each RNA molecule. Non-functional sequences were filtered out, along with any lower-count sequence sitting one edit away from another sequence. Barcode sub-clusters with fewer than 20% of the maximum read count were removed, based on fitting two negative binomial distributions. TCRdb trimmed public reads at Q25 via fastp, called clones via MiXCR and kept in-frame beta chains. Rows matching on CDR3 protein sequence are summarized as one entry with the most common DNA and genes. The V and J calls reflect TCRdb's pipeline rather than the authors' work. Present in this sample are roughly 300,000 distinct CDR3 sequences, roughly 24% of which were seen just once. The top ten clonotypes cover around 0.7% of the sample.

V drops 10 bases and J drops 5 bases, leaving 20 bases in between. From the germline V gene, CDR1 is MNHNS and CDR2 is SASEGT. From its cysteine to its phenylalanine, the CDR3 spans 14 amino acids. Just the 42-base CDR3 DNA is kept, in frame starting at base 1. This clonotype was found many times. This receptor's antigen is unknown. No much larger clone exists at a distance of one base, and base qualities are not known. Sequenced sample: naive CD8+ T cells from blood, with Jurkat cell RNA spiked in. This sample's cell subset or site label indicates: FACS-sorted CD8+CD4-CCR7+CD45RA+ naive T cells. This receptor was obtained from a human donor in good health. Some libraries in this study had Jurkat cell RNA spiked in. This sequence uses TRBV6-1 and TRBJ2-5, with a tentative D gene TRBD1 over 6 matching bases. The DNA sequence is given as TGTGCCACCCGAGTAAACAGGGATTTTGAGACCCAGTACTTC. This yields the protein CATRVNRDFETQYF.